Given below is one T cell receptor (beta chain) in context. No antigen is known for it. This record belongs to a study of shared clonotypes between healthy human individuals. Study at large: In total, the donors were two women and a few men aged 18 to 49.

Regarding the study as a whole: At large depth, rarefaction still showed sorted-subset sequencing to be incomplete.

CD45RO-negative, CCR7-positively selected cells formed the naive CD8 fraction, excluding terminally differentiated effector memory CD45RA+ cells. Only Caucasian adults living in Nashville, Tennessee served as donors. The V gene's germline CDR1 is SGDLS and CDR2 YYNGEE. Between the trimmed V and J ends, which lost 0 bases and 1 base, there was a span of 7 bases. CDR3 length: 14 residues. The method was immunoSEQ multiplex PCR; TCRdb's version includes in-frame clones alone and lacks a portion of them. The sample has around 2,000,000 clones; just over 90% are singletons. This sequence was found in a man younger than 35 in good health. Some clones in this sample may be carry-over from other donors' samples. The sample taken for sequencing was naive CD8+ T cells from PBMCs. The chain has TRBV9 and TRBJ1-1; D is possibly TRBD1 (5 bases). CDR3 amino acids: CASSVAGPNTEAFF. CDR3 in DNA: TGTGCCAGCAGCGTAGCGGGACCGAACACTGAAGCTTTCTTT.